These 27 T cell receptor beta chains were all obtained from the same sample, sequenced in a study of blood T cell repertoires in COVID-19. Sequencing was performed with immunoSEQ multiplex PCR; in TCRdb, only in-frame clones are kept and a portion is missing. The sample consists of roughly 8,300 clones, roughly 90% of them appearing once. Material: peripheral blood. These receptors all come from a man between 60 and 75 years old with acute or convalescent COVID-19.

V gene TRBV27 combines with J gene TRBJ2-3; 8 nucleotides match TRBD1. Germline V gene lookup returns CDR1 MNHEY and CDR2 SMNVEV (reference sequence). The CDR3 consists of 14 residues. V trimming: 2 bases; J trimming: 6 bases; junction bases outside the gene matches: 4. The CDR3 bases are TGTGCCAGCAGTTTACAGGGGGCGTGGGATACGCAGTATTTT. Protein product: CASSLQGAWDTQYF.

The chain carries TRBV5-1 and TRBJ2-7; 9 bases agree with TRBD1. After removal of 4 bases from V and 6 bases from J, the junction contained 8 bases not matched to a gene. Germline CDR1 and CDR2: SGHRS and YFSETQ. The CDR3 is 14 residues long. The CDR3 nucleotides are TGCGCCAGCAGCCATCCGGGACAGGGCGGCGAGCAGTACTTC. The encoded protein is CASSHPGQGGEQYF.

This clone is a singleton in its sample. V gene TRBV19 combines with J gene TRBJ2-2; 8 nucleotides line up with TRBD1. The CDR3 totals 15 residues. Trimming cost V 1 base and J 6 bases; bases outside gene matches: 4. Per the germline V gene, CDR1 is LNHDA and CDR2 is SQIVND (reference sequence). The CDR3 DNA follows: TGTGCCAGTAGTATAGGGACAGGGAGCCCCGGGGAGCTGTTTTTT. This encodes CASSIGTGSPGELFF.

A single count supports this clone. This chain joins TRBV5-1 and TRBJ2-7; D is possibly TRBD1 (5 bases). The germline V gene has CDR1 SGHRS and CDR2 YFSETQ. The CDR3 is 15 residues long. V was clipped by 9 bases and J by 0 bases, with 19 bases between them. The CDR3 spells CANQTQKDSSYEQYF. CDR3 nucleotides: TGCGCCAATCAAACCCAAAAAGACAGCTCCTACGAGCAGTACTTC.

The CDR3 loop reads CASSPTVTNTGELFF. The CDR3 DNA reads as TGTGCCAGCAGCCCTACAGTTACGAACACCGGGGAGCTGTTTTTT. The chain carries TRBV5-6 and TRBJ2-2; D is uncertain. This CDR3 is built from 15 residues. With 4 bases removed from V and 0 bases from J, the gap between germline ends came to 10 bases. Germline V gene lookup returns CDR1 SGHDT and CDR2 YYEEEE.

The chain links TRBV5-6 to TRBJ2-1, with D tentatively TRBD2 (5 bases). The germline gives CDR1 SGHDT, CDR2 YYEEEE. The CDR3 is 15 residues long. Between the trimmed V and J ends, which lost 4 bases and 6 bases, there was a span of 17 bases. CDR3 DNA: TGTGCCAGCAGCGGCGGGTCCACCAGAATCAATGAGCAGTTCTTC. Protein product: CASSGGSTRINEQFF.

For the CDR3, the DNA is TGTGCCAGCAGCCAAGAGGGACGGCGGGGAGGGCTGTTCTTC. It encodes CASSQEGRRGGLFF. The chain has TRBV3-1 (or the pseudogene TRBV3-2) and TRBJ2-1; 7 bases line up with TRBD2. Germline lookup yields CDR1 LGHDT and CDR2 YNNKEL (reference sequence). This CDR3 is 14 amino acids long. V lost 0 bases, J lost 15 bases, and 11 bases stayed unmatched.

The chain recombines TRBV7-8 with TRBJ1-2; possible D gene TRBD1, 6 bases. The V gene's germline CDR1 is SGHVS and CDR2 FQNEAQ. This CDR3 comprises 16 residues. Trimming took 4 bases from V and 3 from J, leaving 18 bases between them. The CDR3 protein is CASSSTPGQTDYGYTF. DNA of the CDR3: TGTGCCAGCAGCTCCACTCCGGGACAAACGGACTATGGCTACACCTTC.

CDR3 sequence: CASSGGLGNQPQHF. CDR3 in DNA: TGTGCCAGTTCCGGGGGGCTCGGCAATCAGCCCCAGCATTTT. This chain connects TRBV2 to TRBJ1-5; a weak D match, TRBD1 (6 bases). The germline gives CDR1 SNHLY, CDR2 FYNNEI. This CDR3 has 14 amino acids. V was pared by 9 bases and J by 2 bases, with 14 bases between.

The chain employs TRBV10-3 and TRBJ1-1; D remains ambiguous. The V end lost 4 bases, the J end lost 0 bases, and 12 bases lay between the germline ends. CDR1 is ENHRY, CDR2 SYGVKD, per germline. The CDR3 totals 15 residues. CDR3 DNA sequence: TGTGCCATCAGTGGTGGTGCGATAATGAACACTGAAGCTTTCTTT. Amino acids: CAISGGAIMNTEAFF.

The J gene is TRBJ2-1, the V gene TRBV7-9; the match to TRBD2 covers 13 bases. The V gene end was trimmed by 2 bases and the J gene end by 4 bases; junction bases not matched to a gene: 8. Germline CDR1 and CDR2: SEHNR and FQNEAQ (reference sequence). The CDR3 totals 18 residues. CDR3 sequence reads: CASSLLDGTSGKYNEQFF. The CDR3 DNA reads as TGTGCCAGCAGCTTACTAGATGGGACTAGCGGGAAGTACAATGAGCAGTTCTTC.

The chain carries TRBV5-5 and TRBJ2-2; the match to TRBD2 covers 8 bases. The germline V gene encodes CDR1 SGHKS and CDR2 YYEKEE (reference sequence). The CDR3 is 15 amino acids. V was pared by 6 bases and J by 5 bases, with 9 bases of the junction left unmatched. Here the CDR3 DNA reads TGTGCCAGCACCACCGGGGGGGGCCCAACCGGGGAGCTGTTTTTT. As protein: CASTTGGGPTGELFF.

This clone has only a few counts. V and J are TRBV27 and TRBJ2-1, with D maybe TRBD1 (6 bases). The CDR3 loop spans 16 amino acids. The germline gives CDR1 MNHEY, CDR2 SMNVEV (reference sequence). The V gene lost 4 bases and the J gene lost 4 bases, with 17 bases spanning the gap. The CDR3 protein is CASSSGTKGHYNEQFF. Here the CDR3 DNA reads TGTGCCAGCAGTTCCGGCACAAAGGGACATTACAATGAGCAGTTCTTC.

V usage is TRBV6-5 and J usage is TRBJ1-2; a possible D gene is TRBD1 (5 bases). This CDR3 is built from 13 residues. V lost 5 bases and J lost 7, with 14 bases in between. Germline lookup yields CDR1 MNHEY and CDR2 SVGAGI. Here the CDR3 reads CASSRRGARGYTF. The CDR3 DNA sequence: TGTGCCAGCAGTCGGCGTGGGGCCCGTGGCTACACCTTC.

There are a few counts of this clone. The rearrangement links TRBV27 to TRBJ1-3; possibly TRBD1 for D (5 bases). Germline CDR1 and CDR2: MNHEY and SMNVEV (reference sequence). This CDR3 contains 15 residues. Trimming removed 3 bases at V and 1 base at J, with 10 bases between. The CDR3 DNA reads TGTGCCAGCAGTTTCAGGGCATCATCTGGAAACACCATATATTTT. Its protein is CASSFRASSGNTIYF.

The gene calls are TRBV27 and TRBJ1-2; 7 positions match TRBD1. The germline V gene has CDR1 MNHEY and CDR2 SMNVEV (reference sequence). The CDR3 runs to 13 residues. J was trimmed by 6 bases and V by 10 bases; bases with no gene match: 11. CDR3 residues: CATARGGADGYTF. The CDR3 DNA reads as TGTGCCACTGCCAGAGGGGGCGCCGATGGCTACACCTTC.

V and J are TRBV7-2 and TRBJ1-5; perhaps TRBD1 as D (6 bases). In germline, CDR1 is SGHTA, CDR2 FQGNSA. V lost 5 bases to trimming and J lost 0 bases, with 14 bases between them. The CDR3 consists of 16 residues. The DNA of the CDR3 is TGTGCCAGCAGCCTCCAGGGGTCGGTTAGCAATCAGCCCCAGCATTTT. It is translated as CASSLQGSVSNQPQHF.

The chain joins TRBV21-1 to TRBJ2-3; the table's TRBD2 call for D was not verified on the DNA. TRBV21-1 is a known pseudogene. The CDR3 runs 14 residues. The CDR3 DNA reads TGTGCCAGCAGCAAAGAGAGGGCCCACGGTACGCAGTATTTT. Translated, it gives CASSKERAHGTQYF.

This chain links TRBV6-2 or TRBV6-3 with TRBJ2-7; maybe TRBD2 (6 bases). V was clipped by 5 bases and J by 3 bases, with 14 bases between them. Per the germline V gene, CDR1 is MNHEY and CDR2 is SVGEGT. The CDR3 has 14 amino acids. The CDR3 DNA reads as TGTGCCAGCAGTAAGGGGAGGATGCGCTACGAGCAGTACTTC. Translated: CASSKGRMRYEQYF.

The chain uses TRBV27 and TRBJ2-3, with a weak D call TRBD1 (6 bases). The V end lost 5 bases, the J end lost 1 base, and 16 bases lay between the germline ends. There are 16 residues in the CDR3. The germline CDR1 and CDR2 sequences are MNHEY and SMNVEV (reference sequence). Written as DNA, the CDR3 is TGTGCCAGCAGTCCTTCGACGACAGGCCGCACAGATACGCAGTATTTT. Its translation is CASSPSTTGRTDTQYF.

The chain uses TRBV4-1 and TRBJ2-1, with 11 bases that match TRBD2. Germline V gene data show CDR1 as MGHRA and CDR2 as YSYEKL. The CDR3 has 17 amino acids. Trimming removed 4 bases from V and 1 base from J; junction bases left unmatched: 6. The CDR3 spells CASSPASGRSSYNEQFF. The CDR3 coding sequence is TGCGCCAGCAGCCCTGCTAGCGGGAGGTCGTCCTACAATGAGCAGTTCTTC.

The V call is TRBV6-2 or TRBV6-3, the J call TRBJ1-2; D is unclear. CDR3 size: 14 residues. Germline CDR1 MNHEY, CDR2 SVGEGT. V lost 6 bases, J lost 1 base, and 12 bases lay in between. CDR3: CASSHRALNYGYTF. The CDR3 DNA follows: TGTGCCAGCAGCCACCGAGCGCTTAACTATGGCTACACCTTC.

The J gene is TRBJ1-2, the V gene TRBV19; tentatively, D is TRBD1 (5 bases). Trimming pared 2 bases from V and 4 bases from J, leaving 17 bases between. In germline, CDR1 is LNHDA, CDR2 SQIVND (reference sequence). This CDR3 comprises 16 residues. As DNA, the CDR3 is TGTGCCAGTAGTATATCTTTCAGGGCTGGTACCTATGGCTACACCTTC. Its protein is CASSISFRAGTYGYTF.

This clone came up a few times. The chain links TRBV7-7 to TRBJ2-5, with a possible D match to TRBD1 (6 bases). Germline assignment: CDR1 SSHAT and CDR2 FNYEAQ (reference sequence). The CDR3 is 16 amino acids. Deletions cut 5 bases from V and 3 bases from J, with 19 bases between. The CDR3: CASSRNTGKWEETQYF. For the CDR3, the DNA is TGTGCCAGCAGCCGAAATACAGGGAAATGGGAAGAGACCCAGTACTTC.

The V and J genes are TRBV10-3 and TRBJ2-2, with D possibly matching TRBD2 (5 bases). Germline V CDR1 and CDR2: ENHRY, SYGVKD. Trimming took off 6 bases at V and 4 bases at J, with 9 bases between the two ends. This CDR3 comprises 13 residues. The chain's CDR3 is CAISPGVTGELFF. In nucleotides, the CDR3 is TGTGCCATCAGCCCCGGGGTCACCGGGGAGCTGTTTTTT.

The V gene is TRBV29-1, the J gene TRBJ2-7; 8 bases fit TRBD2. Trimming took 3 bases from V and 5 from J; bases not matched to a gene: 9. The germline V gene encodes CDR1 SQVTM and CDR2 ANQGSEA. The CDR3 loop spans 14 amino acids. The CDR3: CSVDDGREDDEQYF. The CDR3 DNA sequence: TGCAGCGTTGATGATGGGCGGGAGGATGACGAGCAGTACTTC.

V gene TRBV5-5 combines with J gene TRBJ1-2, with 12 bases lining up with TRBD1. J lost 6 bases, V lost 4 bases, and 7 bases had no gene match. CDR3 length: 15 amino acids. Germline V gene lookup returns CDR1 SGHKS and CDR2 YYEKEE (reference sequence). The CDR3 loop is CASSRLGQGANGYTF. DNA for the CDR3: TGTGCCAGCAGCCGATTGGGACAGGGGGCGAATGGCTACACCTTC.